This TCR beta chain was sequenced during a study of identical twins. TCRdb redid the calling of the 5' RACE reads with MiXCR, one entry per CDR3 protein. The table includes 550,000 to 800,000 distinct CDR3 sequences, just over 7% detected once. General study findings and limits: One should note that invariant MAIT and iNKT cells could partly confound zero-insertion analyses.

Germline V gives CDR1 SGHVS, CDR2 FQNEAQ. Trimming at V came to 3 bases and at J to 6 bases, leaving 14 bases not matched to a gene. The CDR3 totals 18 residues. A remark on this clonotype: Its antigen remains unknown.

These data were also filed under a second study, of yellow fever vaccine responses in identical twins. That work states: Convergence reportedly seemed to mark part of the twins' vaccine T cell response, with personalization marking the rest.

The chain employs TRBV7-8 and TRBJ2-1, with TRBD1 matching over 10 bases. The specimen sequenced was PBMCs. This TCR derives from a woman aged 18-29 years in good health. The CDR3 reads CASSFPRDRGDPGNEQFF. The CDR3 nucleotides read TGTGCCAGCAGCTTTCCCCGGGACAGGGGAGACCCGGGCAATGAGCAGTTCTTC.